These 5 T cell receptor beta chains originate from one sample sequenced in a study of metastatic and nonmetastatic thyroid tumors (dated by TCRdb to between 2020 and 2021). Receptors were amplified or captured by PCR. Sequencer: Illumina HiSeq 4000. TCRdb itself trimmed the public reads at Q25 with fastp, ran MiXCR and retained productive beta chains. The sample yields roughly 38,000 clones; 9% to 13% were counted once. The ten largest clones represent 9% to 10% of the sample. Before undergoing thyroid surgery, none of the patients had been given any kind of treatment. The sequenced material came from blood. The receptors stem from a male donor with papillary thyroid cancer or a benign thyroid nodule (not recorded which). Some clones in this sample may be carry-over from other donors' samples.

This clone is termed medium-sized. CDR3 protein: CASRGIGLYEQYF. CDR3 sequence (DNA): TGTGCCAGCAGGGGAATCGGACTCTACGAGCAGTACTTC. V and J are TRBV28 and TRBJ2-7, with a tentative D call TRBD2 (5 bases). The germline V and J ends were trimmed by 6 bases and 3 bases, with 12 bases remaining between them. Per germline, CDR1 MDHEN and CDR2 SYDVKM. The CDR3 spans 13 residues.

This clone was counted many times. The same CDR3 arises from other DNA sequences in this sample as well. The chain employs TRBV4-3 and TRBJ2-7, with a tentative D call TRBD2 (5 bases). This CDR3 region has 13 residues. The germline V and J ends were trimmed by 4 bases and 6 bases, with 13 bases remaining between them. Germline V gene lookup returns CDR1 LGHNA and CDR2 YSLEER. The CDR3 bases are TGCGCCAGCAGCCCGGGTCCCGCGGGCGAGCAGTACTTC. Residues: CASSPGPAGEQYF.

This clone was found a few times. A much larger clone differs by one base, so this may be a read error. The chain employs TRBV11-3 and TRBJ2-5; D ambiguous. The CDR3 totals 15 residues. Trimming took 1 base from V and 4 from J, leaving 13 bases between them. CDR1 SGHNT and CDR2 YENEEA come from the germline V gene. The CDR3 bases are TGTGCCAGCAGCTTAGCCATCGGCATGGTAGAGACCCAGTACTTC. As protein: CASSLAIGMVETQYF.

This clone appeared a few times. V gene TRBV18 combines with J gene TRBJ2-1, with a tentative D call TRBD1 (6 bases). This CDR3 comprises 16 residues. Trimming removed 0 bases at V and 0 bases at J, with 9 bases between. In germline, CDR1 is KGHSH, CDR2 LQKENI. DNA for the CDR3: TGTGCCAGCTCACCACCGACAGGAGGCTCCTACAATGAGCAGTTCTTC. Translation gives CASSPPTGGSYNEQFF. The complete variable domain, with remaining parts taken from reference TRBV18 and TRBJ2-1, reads NAGVMQNPRHLVRRRGQEARLRCSPMKGHSHVYWYRQLPEEGLKFMVYLQKENIIDESGMPKERFSAEFPKEGPSILRIQQVVRGDSAAYFCASSPPTGGSYNEQFFGPGTRLTVL.

This clone was seen at least ten times. Other DNA sequences in the sample encode the same CDR3. This sequence joins TRBV2 and TRBJ2-2; a weak D match, TRBD2 (5 bases). The CDR3 consists of 19 residues. Between the trimmed V and J ends, which lost 1 base and 0 bases, there was a span of 18 bases. In germline, CDR1 is SNHLY, CDR2 FYNNEI. Here the CDR3 reads CASSEERAGGVSNTGELFF. CDR3 sequence (DNA): TGTGCCAGCAGTGAAGAACGGGCGGGTGGGGTTTCGAACACCGGGGAGCTGTTTTTT.